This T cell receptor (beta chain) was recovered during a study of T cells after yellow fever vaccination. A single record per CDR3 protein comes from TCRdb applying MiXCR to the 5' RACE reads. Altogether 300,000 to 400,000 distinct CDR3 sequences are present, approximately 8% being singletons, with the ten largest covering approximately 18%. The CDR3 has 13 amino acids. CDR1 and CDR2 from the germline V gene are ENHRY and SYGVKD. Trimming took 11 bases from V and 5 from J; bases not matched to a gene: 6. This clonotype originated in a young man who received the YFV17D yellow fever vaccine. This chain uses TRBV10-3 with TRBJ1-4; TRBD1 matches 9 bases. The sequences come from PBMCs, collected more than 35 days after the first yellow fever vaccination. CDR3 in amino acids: CAARTGENEKLFF. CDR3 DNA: TGTGCCGCCCGGACAGGGGAAAATGAAAAACTGTTTTTT.